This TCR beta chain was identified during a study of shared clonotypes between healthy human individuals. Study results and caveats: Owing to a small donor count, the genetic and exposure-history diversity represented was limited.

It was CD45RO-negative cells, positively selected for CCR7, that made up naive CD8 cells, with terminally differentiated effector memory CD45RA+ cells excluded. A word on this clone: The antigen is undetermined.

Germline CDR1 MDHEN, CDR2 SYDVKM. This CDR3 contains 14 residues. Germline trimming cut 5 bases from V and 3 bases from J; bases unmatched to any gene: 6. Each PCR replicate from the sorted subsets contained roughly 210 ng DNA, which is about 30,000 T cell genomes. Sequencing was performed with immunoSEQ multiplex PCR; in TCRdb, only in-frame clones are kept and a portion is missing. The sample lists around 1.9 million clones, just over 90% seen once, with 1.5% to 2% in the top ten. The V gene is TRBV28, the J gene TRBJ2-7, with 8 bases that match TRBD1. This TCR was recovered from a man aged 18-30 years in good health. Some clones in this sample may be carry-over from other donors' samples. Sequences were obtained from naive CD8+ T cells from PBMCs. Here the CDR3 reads CASSRLGTGYEQYF. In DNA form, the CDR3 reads TGTGCCAGCAGTAGGTTGGGGACAGGCTACGAGCAGTACTTC.